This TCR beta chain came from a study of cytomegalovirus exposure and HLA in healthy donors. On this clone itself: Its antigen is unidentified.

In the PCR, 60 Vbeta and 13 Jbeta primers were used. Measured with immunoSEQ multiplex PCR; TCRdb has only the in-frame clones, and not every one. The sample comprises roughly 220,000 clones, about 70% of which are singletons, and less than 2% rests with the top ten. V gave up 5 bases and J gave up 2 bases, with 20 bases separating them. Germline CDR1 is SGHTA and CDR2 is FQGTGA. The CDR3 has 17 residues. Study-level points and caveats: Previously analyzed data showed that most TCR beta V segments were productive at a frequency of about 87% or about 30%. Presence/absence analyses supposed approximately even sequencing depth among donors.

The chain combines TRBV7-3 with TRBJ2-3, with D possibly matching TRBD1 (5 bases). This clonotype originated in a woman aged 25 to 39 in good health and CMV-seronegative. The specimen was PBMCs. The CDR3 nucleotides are TGTGCCAGCAGCCCCACTGACAGCCTTATCCTCACAGATACGCAGTATTTT. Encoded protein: CASSPTDSLILTDTQYF.